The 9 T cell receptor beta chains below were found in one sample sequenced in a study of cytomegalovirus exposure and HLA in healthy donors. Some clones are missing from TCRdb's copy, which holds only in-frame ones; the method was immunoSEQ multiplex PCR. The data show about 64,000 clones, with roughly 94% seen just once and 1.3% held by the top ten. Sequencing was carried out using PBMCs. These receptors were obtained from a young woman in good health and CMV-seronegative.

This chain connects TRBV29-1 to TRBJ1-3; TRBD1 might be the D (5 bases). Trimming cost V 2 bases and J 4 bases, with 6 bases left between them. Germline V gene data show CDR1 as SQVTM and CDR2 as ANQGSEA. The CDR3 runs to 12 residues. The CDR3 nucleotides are TGCAGCGTTGAACAGGGCGGAAACACCATATATTTT. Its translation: CSVEQGGNTIYF.

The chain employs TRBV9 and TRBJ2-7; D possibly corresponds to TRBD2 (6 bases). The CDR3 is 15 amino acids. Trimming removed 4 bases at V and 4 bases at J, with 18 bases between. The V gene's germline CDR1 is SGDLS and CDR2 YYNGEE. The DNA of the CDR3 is TGTGCCAGCAGCCCCTCCCGAGGAGGGGTTTACGAGCAGTACTTC. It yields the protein CASSPSRGGVYEQYF.

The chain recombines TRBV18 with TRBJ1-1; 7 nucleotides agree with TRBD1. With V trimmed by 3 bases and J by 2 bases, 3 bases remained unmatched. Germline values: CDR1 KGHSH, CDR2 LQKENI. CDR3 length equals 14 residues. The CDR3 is CASSPGQTNTEAFF. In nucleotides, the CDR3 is TGTGCCAGCTCACCGGGACAGACTAACACTGAAGCTTTCTTT.

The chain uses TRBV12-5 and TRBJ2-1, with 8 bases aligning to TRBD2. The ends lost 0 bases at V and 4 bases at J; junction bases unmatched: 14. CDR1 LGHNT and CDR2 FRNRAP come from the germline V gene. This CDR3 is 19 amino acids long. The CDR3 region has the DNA TGTGCTAGTGGTTTGGTACGTGCAGCGGGGGTCCTCCTTTACAATGAGCAGTTCTTC. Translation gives CASGLVRAAGVLLYNEQFF.

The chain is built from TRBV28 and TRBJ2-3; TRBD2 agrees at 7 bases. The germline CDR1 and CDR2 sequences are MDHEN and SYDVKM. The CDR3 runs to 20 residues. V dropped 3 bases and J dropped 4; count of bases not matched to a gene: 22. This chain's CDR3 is CASSFPPTPDGRAGSDTQYF. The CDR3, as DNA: TGTGCCAGCAGTTTTCCGCCAACCCCGGATGGGAGGGCCGGCTCAGATACGCAGTATTTT.

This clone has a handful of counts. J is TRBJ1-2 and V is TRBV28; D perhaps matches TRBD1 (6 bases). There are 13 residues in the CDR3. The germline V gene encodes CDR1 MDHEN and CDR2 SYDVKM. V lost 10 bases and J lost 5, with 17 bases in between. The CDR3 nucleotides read TGTGCCACTTGGACAGCGGATCGATATGGCTACACCTTC. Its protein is CATWTADRYGYTF.

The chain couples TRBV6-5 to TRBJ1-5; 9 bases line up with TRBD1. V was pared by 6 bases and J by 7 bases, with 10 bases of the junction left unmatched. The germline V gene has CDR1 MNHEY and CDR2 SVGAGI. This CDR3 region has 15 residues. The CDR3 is CASRRTGDRTQPQHF. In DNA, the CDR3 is TGTGCCAGCAGACGGACAGGGGACCGGACACAGCCCCAGCATTTT.

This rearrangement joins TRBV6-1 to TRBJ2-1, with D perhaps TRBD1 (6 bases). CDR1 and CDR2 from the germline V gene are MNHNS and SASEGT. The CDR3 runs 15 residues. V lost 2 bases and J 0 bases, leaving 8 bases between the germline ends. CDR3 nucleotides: TGTGCCAGCAGTGAACAAGGGGGCTCCTACAATGAGCAGTTCTTC. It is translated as CASSEQGGSYNEQFF.

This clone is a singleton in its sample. The CDR3 DNA reads TGTGCCAGTACCATTTGGGCAGAGAACACTGAAGCTTTCTTT. As protein: CASTIWAENTEAFF. V usage is TRBV19 and J usage is TRBJ1-1; D is undetermined. The CDR3 runs to 14 residues. Trimming cost V 7 bases and J 1 base, with 13 bases left between them. Germline V gene lookup returns CDR1 LNHDA and CDR2 SQIVND (reference sequence).